Following are 21 T cell receptor beta chains from one sample sequenced in a study of blood T cell repertoires in COVID-19 (dated by TCRdb to about 2020). Receptor amplification or capture employed the immunoSEQ multiplex PCR assay. What TCRdb holds here is the immuneACCESS table cut down to in-frame rearrangements. Part of the clones is not present; checked against another copy, under half of the missing clones reflect an unresolved V gene, and the others are unexplained. This sample has 300,000 to 350,000 clones in its table, and 88% of those were observed once. The top ten clones comprise about 6.7% of the sample. The sequenced sample was peripheral blood. The source is a woman in her 70s with COVID-19, enrolled during active disease.

The chain has TRBV5-1 and TRBJ2-1; 12 positions agree with TRBD1. J lost 7 bases, V lost 2 bases, and 7 bases had no gene match. This CDR3 spans 16 amino acids. Germline lookup yields CDR1 SGHRS and CDR2 YFSETQ. The CDR3 spells CASSFIPGQGANEQFF. CDR3 sequence (DNA): TGCGCCAGCAGCTTTATACCGGGACAGGGGGCAAATGAGCAGTTCTTC.

The chain combines TRBV6-5 with TRBJ1-1; perhaps TRBD1 as D (6 bases). The V gene's germline CDR1 is MNHEY and CDR2 SVGAGI. CDR3 size: 13 residues. The V end was cut by 7 bases, the J end by 1 base, with 10 bases between. The CDR3 DNA reads as TGTGCCAGCACCCTGGGACAGAACACTGAAGCTTTCTTT. Its translation: CASTLGQNTEAFF.

V usage is TRBV5-1 and J usage is TRBJ1-2, with D unresolved. The CDR3 has 14 amino acids. Trimming removed 1 base from V and 2 bases from J, with 9 bases in between. Germline values: CDR1 SGHRS, CDR2 YFSETQ. The CDR3 DNA reads TGCGCCAGCAGCTTGCCAGAAATCAACTATGGCTACACCTTC. This sequence encodes CASSLPEINYGYTF.

This CDR3 reads CASSDYREEKLFF. CDR3 nucleotides: TGTGCCAGCAGCGATTACAGGGAAGAAAAACTGTTTTTT. The chain recombines TRBV7-8 with TRBJ1-4, with TRBD1 as a possible D gene (6 bases). V shed 5 bases and J shed 8 bases, with 12 bases lying between them. The CDR3 length is 13 residues. CDR1 is SGHVS and CDR2 is FQNEAQ in the germline V gene.

The chain joins TRBV12-2 to TRBJ2-7; TRBD1 is the table's D call, not checked against the DNA. TRBV12-2 is tagged as a pseudogene. The CDR3 spans 15 residues. The DNA for the CDR3 is TGTGCAAGTCGTTTAGCAGGGGGCACCAGAAGAGAGCAGTACTTC. Its protein product is CASRLAGGTRREQYF.

The chain links TRBV18 to TRBJ1-2; 7 bases line up with TRBD1. The length of the CDR3 is 15 residues. J gave up 3 bases and V 6 bases, and 10 bases lay outside the gene matches. The germline V gene has CDR1 KGHSH and CDR2 LQKENI. CDR3 loop: CASSVRDTGDYGYTF. In DNA form, the CDR3 reads TGTGCCAGCTCCGTAAGGGACACAGGGGACTATGGCTACACCTTC.

This clone was seen a few times. The gene calls are TRBV4-1 and TRBJ2-7, with D possibly TRBD2 on 6 matching bases. The CDR3 loop spans 16 amino acids. Germline V gives CDR1 MGHRA, CDR2 YSYEKL. Deletions cut 4 bases from V and 2 bases from J, with 18 bases between. CDR3 residues: CASSPKSAGTPYEQYF. The CDR3 DNA is TGCGCCAGCAGCCCAAAGTCGGCGGGGACGCCCTACGAGCAGTACTTC.

The genes are TRBV5-1 and TRBJ2-1; D may be TRBD2 (6 bases). Per the germline V gene, CDR1 is SGHRS and CDR2 is YFSETQ. The V end was cut by 0 bases, the J end by 2 bases, with 9 bases between. The CDR3 contains 15 residues. The CDR3 nucleotides are TGCGCCAGCAGCTTGGGGGGGGAACCCTACAATGAGCAGTTCTTC. This translates into CASSLGGEPYNEQFF.

The chain joins TRBV4-3 to TRBJ1-2; 8 nucleotides match TRBD1. Germline CDR1 LGHNA, CDR2 YSLEER. The CDR3 is made up of 16 amino acids. V dropped 4 bases and J dropped 4; count of bases not matched to a gene: 11. DNA of the CDR3: TGCGCCAGCAGCCCAAGGACAGGGCGACAAGTCTATGGCTACACCTTC. Translated, it gives CASSPRTGRQVYGYTF.

This clone was counted a single time. The chain recombines TRBV13 with TRBJ1-1; D uncertain. Germline assignment: CDR1 PRHDT and CDR2 FYEKMQ (reference sequence). The CDR3 consists of 14 residues. V lost 6 bases to trimming and J lost 0 bases, with 11 bases between them. The CDR3 DNA is TGTGCCAGCAGACACCCACCCATGAACACTGAAGCTTTCTTT. It codes for CASRHPPMNTEAFF.

This clone was counted once. In the same sample, other DNA sequences code for this CDR3. The chain combines TRBV5-1 with TRBJ2-1, with D maybe TRBD2 (5 bases). V gave up 0 bases and J gave up 0 bases, with 7 bases separating them. The germline gives CDR1 SGHRS, CDR2 YFSETQ. CDR3 length: 15 residues. The CDR3 DNA sequence: TGCGCCAGCAGCTTGGGCGGGTCCTCCTACAATGAGCAGTTCTTC. Protein product: CASSLGGSSYNEQFF. The entire variable domain, with the rest obtained from reference TRBV5-1 and TRBJ2-1, is as follows: KAGVTQTPRYLIKTRGQQVTLSCSPISGHRSVSWYQQTPGQGLQFLFEYFSETQRNKGNFPGRFSGRQFSNSRSEMNVSTLELGDSALYLCASSLGGSSYNEQFFGPGTRLTVL.

The chain couples TRBV6-6 to TRBJ1-5, with D possibly matching TRBD1 (6 bases). Trimming took off 6 bases at V and 4 bases at J, with 13 bases between the two ends. Looked up from germline, CDR1 is MNHNY and CDR2 is SVGAGI (reference sequence). The CDR3 has 14 residues. CDR3: CASSPKTGNQPQHF. The CDR3 DNA follows: TGTGCCAGCAGCCCCAAAACAGGGAATCAGCCCCAGCATTTT.

The sample holds one count of this clone. J is TRBJ1-3 and V is TRBV28; tentatively, D is TRBD1 (5 bases). V was trimmed by 2 bases and J by 4 bases, leaving 12 bases between them. CDR1 and CDR2 (germline): MDHEN, SYDVKM. This CDR3 region has 15 residues. The CDR3 bases are TGTGCCAGCAGTTTAGGAAGGGGTGGCGGAAACACCATATATTTT. Amino acid sequence: CASSLGRGGGNTIYF.

The rearrangement joins TRBV3-1 (or the pseudogene TRBV3-2) to TRBJ1-2; D may be TRBD1 (5 bases). Germline loops: CDR1 LGHDT, CDR2 YNNKEL (reference sequence). Trimming took off 4 bases at V and 2 bases at J, with 17 bases between the two ends. The CDR3 length is 16 residues. The CDR3 loop is CASSLTQGRGNYGYTF. The CDR3 DNA reads TGTGCCAGCAGCCTTACTCAGGGAAGGGGCAACTATGGCTACACCTTC.

The rearrangement uses TRBV27 and TRBJ1-2; the D gene is possibly TRBD1 (6 bases). The CDR3 spans 14 residues. Between the trimmed V and J ends, which lost 5 bases and 8 bases, there was a span of 18 bases. Germline lookup yields CDR1 MNHEY and CDR2 SMNVEV (reference sequence). The CDR3 coding sequence is TGTGCCAGCAGTCTAACCCGACAGGCAGGGGGCTACACCTTC. As protein: CASSLTRQAGGYTF.

This clone came up once. The gene calls are TRBV5-6 and TRBJ1-1; possibly TRBD1 for D (6 bases). Trimming cost V 4 bases and J 4 bases, with 17 bases left between them. The CDR3 is made up of 15 amino acids. Per the germline V gene, CDR1 is SGHDT and CDR2 is YYEEEE. CDR3 DNA sequence: TGTGCCAGCAGCCCGGGACAACGATCGGGCACTGAAGCTTTCTTT. This sequence encodes CASSPGQRSGTEAFF.

The genes are TRBV24-1 and TRBJ1-1; maybe TRBD1 (5 bases). CDR1 and CDR2 from the germline V gene are KGHDR and SFDVKD. This CDR3 is built from 14 residues. Trimming shortened V by 3 bases and J by 8 bases, and 15 bases separated the two germline ends. CDR3 sequence reads: CATSDPRWGREAFF. The CDR3 DNA is TGTGCCACCAGTGATCCCCGTTGGGGGAGGGAAGCTTTCTTT.

The chain couples TRBV12-5 to TRBJ1-1; D remains ambiguous. This CDR3 has 13 amino acids. The V end was cut by 6 bases, the J end by 4 bases, with 12 bases between. CDR1 is LGHNT and CDR2 is FRNRAP in the germline V gene. CDR3 in amino acids: CASGPPLSTEAFF. The CDR3 DNA is TGTGCTAGTGGCCCCCCCCTAAGCACTGAAGCTTTCTTT. The variable domain in full, with the rest retrieved from reference TRBV12-5 and TRBJ1-1, is DARVTQTPRHKVTEMGQEVTMRCQPILGHNTVFWYRQTMMQGLELLAYFRNRAPLDDSGMPKDRFSAEMPDATLATLKIQPSEPRDSAVYFCASGPPLSTEAFFGQGTRLTVV.

This clone was observed once. This chain joins TRBV21-1 and TRBJ1-1; TRBD1, the table's D call, lacks a check against the DNA. TRBV21-1 is a known pseudogene. The CDR3 runs to 14 residues. The CDR3 sequence is CASSKGTGGTEAFF. CDR3 bases: TGTGCCAGCAGCAAAGGGACAGGGGGCACTGAAGCTTTCTTT.

The J gene is TRBJ1-1, the V gene TRBV5-1; no clear D. CDR1 is SGHRS and CDR2 is YFSETQ in the germline V gene. There are 16 residues in the CDR3. Trimming shortened V by 0 bases and J by 1 base, and 13 bases separated the two germline ends. The CDR3 coding sequence is TGCGCCAGCAGCTTGGGGGCTGAGCCTCCGAACACTGAAGCTTTCTTT. Encoded protein: CASSLGAEPPNTEAFF.

This clone was seen just once. The chain uses TRBV5-8 and TRBJ1-2; D not certain. This CDR3 comprises 11 residues. The germline V gene has CDR1 SGHTS and CDR2 YDEGEE. Trimming took off 1 base at V and 5 bases at J, with 3 bases between the two ends. The DNA for the CDR3 is TGTGCCAGCAGCTTGCGGTATGGCTACACCTTC. This sequence encodes CASSLRYGYTF.